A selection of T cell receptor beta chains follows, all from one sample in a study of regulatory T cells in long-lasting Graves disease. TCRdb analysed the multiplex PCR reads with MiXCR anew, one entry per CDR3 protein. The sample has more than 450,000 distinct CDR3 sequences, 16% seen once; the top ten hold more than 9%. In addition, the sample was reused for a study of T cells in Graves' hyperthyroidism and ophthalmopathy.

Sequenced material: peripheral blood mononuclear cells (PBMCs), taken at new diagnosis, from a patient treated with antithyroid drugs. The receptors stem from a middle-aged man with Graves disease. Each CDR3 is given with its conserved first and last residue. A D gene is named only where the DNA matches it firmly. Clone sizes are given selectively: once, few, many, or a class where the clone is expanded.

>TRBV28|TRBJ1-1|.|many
TGTGCCAGCAGCGGGGGGAGGAGCACTGAAGCTTTCTTT
CASSGGRSTEAFF
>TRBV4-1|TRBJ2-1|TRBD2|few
TGCGCCAGCAGCCGAGACGGGACTAGCGGGGGGAACTCCTACAATGAGCAGTTCTTC
CASSRDGTSGGNSYNEQFF
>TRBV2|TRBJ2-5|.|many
TGTGCCAGCAGGCAGGCGGGGCAGGCCCAGTACTTC
CASRQAGQAQYF
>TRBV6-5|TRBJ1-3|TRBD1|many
TGTGCCAGCAGTTACGGGCAGGGGGTTGGAAACACCATATATTTT
CASSYGQGVGNTIYF
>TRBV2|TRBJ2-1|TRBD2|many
TGTGCCAGCAGTGAGGTTAGCGGGAATGAGCAGTTCTTC
CASSEVSGNEQFF
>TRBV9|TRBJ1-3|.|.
TGTGCCAGCAGCGTTGGGGGCGCGGGCTCTGGAAACACCATATATTTT
CASSVGGAGSGNTIYF
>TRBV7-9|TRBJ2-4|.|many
TGTGCCAGCAGCCCAGAAGGGATTGTAAACATTCAGTACTTC
CASSPEGIVNIQYF
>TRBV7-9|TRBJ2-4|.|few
TGTGCCAGCAGCGCCGACAGGGTTGGGGGGAACATTCAGTACTTC
CASSADRVGGNIQYF
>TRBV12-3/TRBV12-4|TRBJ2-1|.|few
TGTGCCAGCAGTTATCGCCCATTCGAGCAGTTCTTC
CASSYRPFEQFF
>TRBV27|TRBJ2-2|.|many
TGTGCCAGCAGTTTAGGAGGGAGGACCGGGGAGCTGTTTTTT
CASSLGGRTGELFF
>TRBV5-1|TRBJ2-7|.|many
TGCGCCAGCAGGTCGGACGGAAGCTCCTACGAGCAGTACTTC
CASRSDGSSYEQYF
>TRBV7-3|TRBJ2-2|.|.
TGTGCCAGCAGCCGAATGGGACTCCCGAACACCGGGGAGCTGTTTTTT
CASSRMGLPNTGELFF
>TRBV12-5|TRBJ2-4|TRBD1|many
TGTGCTAGTGGTTTGGTACATTCAGGACAGGGGGCCCGTGTAGCCAAAAACATTCAGTACTTC
CASGLVHSGQGARVAKNIQYF
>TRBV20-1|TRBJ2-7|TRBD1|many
TGCAGTGCTCCGTCACCGGGACAGGGGCCCTACGAGCAGTACTTC
CSAPSPGQGPYEQYF
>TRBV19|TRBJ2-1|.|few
TGTGCCAGTAGTATGACCGGCGCCAGGGGTCATGAGCAGTTCTTC
CASSMTGARGHEQFF
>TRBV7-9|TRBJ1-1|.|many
TGTGCCAGCAGCCCGAGGACGGCGAACACTGAAGCTTTCTTT
CASSPRTANTEAFF
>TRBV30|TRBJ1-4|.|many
TGTGCCTGGAGCCCAGACAGAACAACTAATGAAAAACTGTTTTTT
CAWSPDRTTNEKLFF
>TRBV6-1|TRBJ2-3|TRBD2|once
TGTGCCAGCAGTGACGTAGGACTAGCGGGAGGGGGTACGCAGTATTTT
CASSDVGLAGGGTQYF